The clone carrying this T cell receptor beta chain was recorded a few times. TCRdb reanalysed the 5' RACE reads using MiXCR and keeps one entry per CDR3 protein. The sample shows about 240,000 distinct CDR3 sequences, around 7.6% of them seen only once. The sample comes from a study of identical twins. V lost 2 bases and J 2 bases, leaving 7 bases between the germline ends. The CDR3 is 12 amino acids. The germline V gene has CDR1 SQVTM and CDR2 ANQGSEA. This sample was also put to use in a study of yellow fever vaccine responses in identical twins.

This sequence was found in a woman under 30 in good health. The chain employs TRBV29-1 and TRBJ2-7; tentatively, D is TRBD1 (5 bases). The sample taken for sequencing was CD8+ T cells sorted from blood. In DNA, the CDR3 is TGCAGCGTTGAATCAGGGACCTACGAGCAGTACTTC. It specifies CSVESGTYEQYF.